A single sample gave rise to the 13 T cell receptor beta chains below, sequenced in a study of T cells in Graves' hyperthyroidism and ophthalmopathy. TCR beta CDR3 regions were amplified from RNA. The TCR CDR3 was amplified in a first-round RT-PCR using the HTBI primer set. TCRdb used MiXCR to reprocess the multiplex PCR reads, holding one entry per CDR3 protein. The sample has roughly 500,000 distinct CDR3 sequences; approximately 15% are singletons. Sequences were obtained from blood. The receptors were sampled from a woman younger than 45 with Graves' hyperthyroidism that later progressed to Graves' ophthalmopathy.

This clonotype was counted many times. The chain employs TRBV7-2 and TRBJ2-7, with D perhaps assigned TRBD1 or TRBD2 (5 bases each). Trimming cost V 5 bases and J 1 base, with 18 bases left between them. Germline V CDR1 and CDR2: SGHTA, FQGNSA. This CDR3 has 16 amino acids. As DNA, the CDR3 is TGTGCCAGCAGCCCGAGGGGCGGACGAAGGTCCTACGAGCAGTACTTC. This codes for CASSPRGGRRSYEQYF.

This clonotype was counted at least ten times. The CDR3 here is CASSLDINQPQHF. The CDR3 coding sequence is TGCGCCAGCAGCTTGGACATAAATCAGCCCCAGCATTTT. The V and J genes are TRBV5-1 and TRBJ1-5; D uncertain. V lost 0 bases to trimming and J lost 4 bases, with 5 bases between them. This CDR3 spans 13 amino acids. Germline V lookup: CDR1 SGHRS, CDR2 YFSETQ.

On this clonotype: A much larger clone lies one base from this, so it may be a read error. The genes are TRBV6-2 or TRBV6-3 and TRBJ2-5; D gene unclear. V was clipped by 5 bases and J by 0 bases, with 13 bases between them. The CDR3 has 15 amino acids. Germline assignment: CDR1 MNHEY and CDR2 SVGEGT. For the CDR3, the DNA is TGTGCCAGCAGTGCCCTGCGACCGTACCAAGAGACCCAGTACTTC. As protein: CASSALRPYQETQYF.

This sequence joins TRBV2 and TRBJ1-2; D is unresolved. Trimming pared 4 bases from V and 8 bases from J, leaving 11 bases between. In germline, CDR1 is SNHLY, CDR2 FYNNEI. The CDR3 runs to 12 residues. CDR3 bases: TGTGCCAGCAGTGCGTGGGAGTGGGGCTACACCTTC. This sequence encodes CASSAWEWGYTF.

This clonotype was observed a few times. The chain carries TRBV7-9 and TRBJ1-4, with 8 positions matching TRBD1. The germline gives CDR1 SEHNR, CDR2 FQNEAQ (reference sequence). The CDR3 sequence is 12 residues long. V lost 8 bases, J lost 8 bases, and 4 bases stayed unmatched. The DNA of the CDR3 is TGTGCCAGCCGACAGGGGAGCGAAAAACTGTTTTTT. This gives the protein CASRQGSEKLFF.

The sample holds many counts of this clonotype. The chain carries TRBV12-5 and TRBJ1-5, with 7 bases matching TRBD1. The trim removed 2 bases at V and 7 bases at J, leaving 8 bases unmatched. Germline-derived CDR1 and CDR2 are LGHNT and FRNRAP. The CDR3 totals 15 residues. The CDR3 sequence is CASGLLGDSDQPQHF. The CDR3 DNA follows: TGTGCTAGTGGTTTGTTAGGGGACAGCGACCAGCCCCAGCATTTT.

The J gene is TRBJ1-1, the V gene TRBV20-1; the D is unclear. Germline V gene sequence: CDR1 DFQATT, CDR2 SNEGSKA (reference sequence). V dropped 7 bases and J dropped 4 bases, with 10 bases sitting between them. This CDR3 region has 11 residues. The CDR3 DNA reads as TGCAGTGGCGAGATGGGCACTGAAGCTTTCTTT. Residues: CSGEMGTEAFF.

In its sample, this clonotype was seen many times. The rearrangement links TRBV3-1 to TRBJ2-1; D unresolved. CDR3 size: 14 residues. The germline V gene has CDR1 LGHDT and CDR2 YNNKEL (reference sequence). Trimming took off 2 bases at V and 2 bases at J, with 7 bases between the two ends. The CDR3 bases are TGTGCCAGCAGCCAAAGTGACCCCTACAATGAGCAGTTCTTC. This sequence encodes CASSQSDPYNEQFF.

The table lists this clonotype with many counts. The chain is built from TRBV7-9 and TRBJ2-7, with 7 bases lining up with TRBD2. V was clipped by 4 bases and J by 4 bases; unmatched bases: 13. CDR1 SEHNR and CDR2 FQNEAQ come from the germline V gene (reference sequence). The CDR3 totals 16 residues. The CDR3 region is CASSSLSGTTPYEQYF. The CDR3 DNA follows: TGTGCCAGCAGCTCACTCTCCGGGACTACACCTTACGAGCAGTACTTC.

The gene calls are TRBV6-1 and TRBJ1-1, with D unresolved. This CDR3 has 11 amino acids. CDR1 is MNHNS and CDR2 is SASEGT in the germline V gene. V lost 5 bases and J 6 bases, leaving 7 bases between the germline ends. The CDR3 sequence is CASSRRAEAFF. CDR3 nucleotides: TGTGCCAGCAGTCGAAGGGCTGAAGCTTTCTTT.

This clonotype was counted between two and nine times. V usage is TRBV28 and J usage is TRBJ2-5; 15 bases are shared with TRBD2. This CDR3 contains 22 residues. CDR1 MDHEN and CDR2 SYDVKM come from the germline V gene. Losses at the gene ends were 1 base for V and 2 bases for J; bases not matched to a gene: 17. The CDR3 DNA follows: TGTGCCAGCAGTTTATTTGGACTAGCGGGAGGGCCTCGGGGAAGACTTCAAGAGACCCAGTACTTC. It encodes CASSLFGLAGGPRGRLQETQYF.

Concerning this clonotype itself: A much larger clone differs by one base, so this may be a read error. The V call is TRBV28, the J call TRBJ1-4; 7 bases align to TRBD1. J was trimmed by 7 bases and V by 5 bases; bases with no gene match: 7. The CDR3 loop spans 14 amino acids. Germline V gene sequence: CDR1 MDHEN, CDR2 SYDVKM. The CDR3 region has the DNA TGTGCCAGCAGTCCATCAGGGGGTGTTGAAAAACTGTTTTTT. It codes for CASSPSGGVEKLFF.

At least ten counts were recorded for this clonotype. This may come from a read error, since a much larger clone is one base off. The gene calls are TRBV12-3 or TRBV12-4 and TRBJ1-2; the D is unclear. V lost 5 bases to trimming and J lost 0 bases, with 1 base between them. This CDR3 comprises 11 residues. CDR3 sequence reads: CASSTNYGYTF. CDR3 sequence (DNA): TGTGCCAGCAGTACTAACTATGGCTACACCTTC.